This record looks at one T cell receptor beta chain sequence and its context. Which antigen it targets is not known. Base qualities are not at hand, and no much larger clone is one base apart. Separate from the roughly 700-subject first cohort, the validation cohort of 90 to 150 subjects was the group to which the donors belonged. The germline V gene provides CDR1 SNHLY and CDR2 FYNNEI. The V end gives up 7 bases and the J end 3 bases, leaving 5 bases in the junction not matched to a gene. Measured from the cysteine to the phenylalanine, the CDR3 is 14 residues long. CDR3 DNA is the only sequence kept; it has 42 bases, read in frame from the first base. This entry belongs to a study of cytomegalovirus exposure and HLA in healthy donors listed by TCRdb under 2017. Regarding the complete study: According to a later analysis, one platform produced both the 110 or so validation repertoires and the 666 repertoires of the first cohort. The study was designed to test whether signatures of past pathogen exposure could be identified by cataloging public T cell receptors. In addition to the first cohort of approximately 650 subjects, a separate validation cohort of about 120 different subjects was used. To predict cytomegalovirus infection status, the study brought together high-throughput TCR immunosequencing, statistical association of individual TCRs with disease status, and machine learning.

Points the paper makes about the study in general: Most TCR sequences were observed very rarely across donors, whereas some public TCRs were present in many individuals. In vitro tests confirmed that a few of the cytomegalovirus-associated TCR beta chains recognize cytomegalovirus antigens. The classifier was reported to diagnose cytomegalovirus status with high specificity and sensitivity in both the original and validation cohorts. The authors suggested that the approach could potentially be generalized to other disease states and immunological phenotypes. All 130 or so repertoires were used to score co-occurrence in the validation cohort in a later analysis, because that analysis had no HLA typing for the cohort. A later analysis found that TCRs clustered in the first cohort also tended to co-occur in the 120 validation repertoires, with more than 90% of cluster scores above 0. In the study, approximately 160 TCR beta chains were listed as associated with cytomegalovirus.

The library was made by the immunoSEQ multiplex PCR assay. In the source study's methods: A statistical classification framework was built for diagnosing cytomegalovirus status from the catalog of TCR beta chain sequences. What TCRdb holds here is the immuneACCESS table cut down to in-frame rearrangements. Part of the clones is not present; checked against another copy, under half of the missing clones reflect an unresolved V gene, and the others are unexplained. For V, J and clone size, that table is used; D and trimming come from the DNA. Recorded for this sample are 330,000 or so clones; 86% of them occurred a single time. The top ten constitute 0.65% to 0.85% of the sample.

This TCR came from a woman aged 18-29 years in good health and CMV-seronegative. Sequenced input: PBMCs. The V and J genes are TRBV2 and TRBJ2-7, with 11 bases in between that match TRBD1. The DNA sequence is given as TGTGCCAGCACTGGGACAGGGGGGTTCTACGAGCAGTACTTC. It codes for CASTGTGGFYEQYF.